The rows below give T cell receptor beta chains drawn from one sample of a study of blood T cells in healthy people across ages. In TCRdb, the 5' RACE reads were re-called with MiXCR into one record per CDR3 protein. The sample holds approximately 290,000 distinct CDR3 sequences; around 29% are singletons and the top ten take roughly 30%. The sequenced sample consisted of blood. Source of these receptors: a woman in her 70s in good health. Each CDR3 is given with its conserved first and last residue. The D gene is left open where the match is weak. Only part of the rows carry a size: once, few, many, or a class if the clone is expanded.

clone_size	j_call	v_call	d_call	cdr3_nt	cdr3_aa
NA	TRBJ2-3	TRBV2	NA	TGTGCCAGCAGTGGATCTGGGGGTCGTCAGCCCCAGTATTTT	CASSGSGGRQPQYF
few	TRBJ1-2	TRBV21-1	NA	TGTGCCAGCAGCAAAGTACGATATGGCTACACCTTC	CASSKVRYGYTF
NA	TRBJ2-1	TRBV15	NA	TGTGCCACCAGCAGATCCATAATTGGCGGCAATGAGCAGTTCTTC	CATSRSIIGGNEQFF
many	TRBJ1-2	TRBV4-2	NA	TGTGCCAGCAGCCAAGATTACGGGGCGGGTGGTGGCTACACCTTC	CASSQDYGAGGGYTF
NA	TRBJ1-4	TRBV2	NA	TGTGCCAGCGGACGTTCGACTAATGAAAAACTGTTTTTT	CASGRSTNEKLFF
NA	TRBJ2-3	TRBV6-5	NA	TGTGCCAGCAGAGAGTGGGGGAGCACAGATACGCAGTATTTT	CASREWGSTDTQYF
few	TRBJ1-3	TRBV2	NA	TGTGCCAGCAGTGAAGGAGGGCTCGGAAACACCATATATTTT	CASSEGGLGNTIYF
NA	TRBJ1-2	TRBV28	NA	TGTGCCAGCAGAGACGACTCAGGGTTCCAAAGAAACTATGGCTACACCTTC	CASRDDSGFQRNYGYTF
few	TRBJ1-1	TRBV6-5	NA	TGTGCCAGCAGTTACGCGTCACAGAAAGGGACTGAAGCTTTCTTT	CASSYASQKGTEAFF
few	TRBJ2-6	TRBV28	NA	TGTGCCAGCAAGAAAGCTGGGGCCAACGTCCTGACTTTC	CASKKAGANVLTF
NA	TRBJ1-4	TRBV10-3	NA	TGTGCCATCAGTGAAAGGGGCGCGAATGAAAAACTGTTTTTT	CAISERGANEKLFF
NA	TRBJ2-1	TRBV20-1	NA	TGCAGTGCTAGAGACGGCGGGTCTCCATTTTCCTACAATGAGCAGTTCTTC	CSARDGGSPFSYNEQFF
few	TRBJ2-1	TRBV6-1	NA	TGTGCCAGCACCGGGGTCGCGGGAACCCGTGTAATCTTC	CASTGVAGTRVIF
many	TRBJ2-1	TRBV20-1	TRBD1	TGCAGTGCTAGCGGCGACAGGGACCACAATGAGCAGTTCTTC	CSASGDRDHNEQFF
few	TRBJ1-5	TRBV6-1	NA	NA	CASILDFSGNQPQHF